This paragraph covers one TCR beta chain sequence. The repertoire was sequenced with immunoSEQ multiplex PCR; TCRdb's copy has only in-frame clones and lacks some. This sample has 20,000 or so clones, with 75% to 90% found just once. V gave up 3 bases and J gave up 5 bases, with 16 bases separating them. This CDR3 has 14 residues. Germline loops: CDR1 DFQATT, CDR2 SNEGSKA (reference sequence). This sample was included in a study of blood T cell repertoires in COVID-19. The sample consisted of peripheral blood. The V gene is TRBV20-1, the J gene TRBJ2-5; tentative D call: TRBD2 (5 bases). This receptor was identified in a human donor in a cohort sampled during active COVID-19. CDR3 loop: CSASISRVEETQYF. Here the CDR3 DNA reads TGCAGTGCTAGTATCTCGCGGGTTGAGGAGACCCAGTACTTC.